These 19 T cell receptor beta chains share one sample of origin, sequenced in a study of CXCR3-negative and CXCR3-positive naive CD8 T cells. UMI labels and 5' RACE were used to prepare the TRB cDNA libraries. No DNA is given; TCRdb re-called the 5' RACE reads and lists each CDR3 protein once. The listing contains about 38,000 distinct CDR3 sequences. The sequenced material came from memory CD8+ T cells from blood. These receptors originate from a human donor in good health. Some clones in this sample may be carry-over from other donors' samples.

This sequence joins TRBV15 and TRBJ2-5; TCRdb proposes TRBD2, but this gene call is untestable without DNA. This CDR3 is built from 15 residues. Germline V gives CDR1 LNHNV, CDR2 YYDKDF (reference sequence). CDR3 region: CATSLGRSERETQYF.

This chain uses TRBV12-3 or TRBV12-4 with TRBJ2-5; with no DNA, the TCRdb D assignment of TRBD1 cannot be verified. CDR3 length: 13 residues. The CDR3 region is CATSGGSQETQYF.

The chain is built from TRBV3-2 and TRBJ2-1; without DNA, the TCRdb call of TRBD2 cannot be checked. TRBV3-2 counts as a pseudogene. CDR3 length: 13 residues. CDR3 protein: CASSQREGYGQFF.

This chain joins TRBV5-5 and TRBJ2-7; TCRdb calls TRBD1, which cannot be checked without DNA. The CDR3 loop spans 14 amino acids. Germline CDR1 SGHKS, CDR2 YYEKEE (reference sequence). The CDR3 sequence: CASSFGQGLYEQYF.

The chain is built from TRBV7-2 and TRBJ1-2; TCRdb's D call of TRBD1 is untestable without DNA. The CDR3 loop spans 14 amino acids. From germline, CDR1 is SGHTA and CDR2 FQGNSA. This CDR3 is CASNQGGTGVGYTF.

CDR3 in amino acids: CSVRYTGELFF. The chain couples TRBV29-1 to TRBJ2-2. Germline V gene lookup returns CDR1 SQVTM and CDR2 ANQGSEA. There are 11 residues in the CDR3.

The rearrangement links TRBV28 to TRBJ2-5. The CDR3 has 16 amino acids. Germline lookup yields CDR1 MDHEN and CDR2 SYDVKM. CDR3 sequence reads: CASSSLGSLDHETQYF.

The chain employs TRBV5-6 and TRBJ2-2; TCRdb calls TRBD1, which cannot be checked without DNA. Germline lookup yields CDR1 SGHDT and CDR2 YYEEEE. The length of the CDR3 is 14 residues. The CDR3 region is CASSPLDRDRELFF.

The rearrangement links TRBV3-1 to TRBJ2-7. CDR1 LGHDT and CDR2 YNNKEL come from the germline V gene (reference sequence). The CDR3 contains 14 residues. This CDR3 reads CASSLTSELHEQYF.

The CDR3 spells CASSLESLAGGPSDTDTQYF. The chain joins TRBV5-1 to TRBJ2-3; TCRdb's assignment of TRBD2 cannot be checked, as there is no DNA. The CDR3 consists of 20 residues. Germline lookup yields CDR1 SGHRS and CDR2 YFSETQ.

The chain combines TRBV3-1 with TRBJ2-2; with no DNA, the TCRdb D assignment of TRBD1 cannot be verified. The CDR3 loop spans 22 amino acids. Germline V lookup: CDR1 LGHDT, CDR2 YNNKEL (reference sequence). The chain's CDR3 is CASSQYGPGDRGLLANTGELFF.

The gene calls are TRBV29-1 and TRBJ2-7. The CDR3 is 15 amino acids. Germline V gene data show CDR1 as SQVTM and CDR2 as ANQGSEA. CDR3 residues: CSVELVETGAYEQYF.

The chain is built from TRBV29-1 and TRBJ2-3; there is no DNA to check the TCRdb D call of TRBD1. This CDR3 is 16 amino acids long. The germline CDR1 and CDR2 sequences are SQVTM and ANQGSEA. The CDR3 loop is CSVGPIMGGDTDTQYF.

The V call is TRBV20-1, the J call TRBJ1-2; TCRdb's assignment of TRBD1 cannot be checked, as there is no DNA. Per the germline V gene, CDR1 is DFQATT and CDR2 is SNEGSKA (reference sequence). The CDR3 length is 13 residues. This CDR3 reads CSAVGGEGYGYTF.

The chain is built from TRBV18 and TRBJ2-7; TCRdb's D gene call, TRBD1, goes unchecked for lack of DNA. The length of the CDR3 is 16 residues. Per the germline V gene, CDR1 is KGHSH and CDR2 is LQKENI. This CDR3 reads CASSLEPGQGAVWRYF. The full variable domain, completed using reference TRBV18 and TRBJ2-7, is NAGVMQNPRHLVRRRGQEARLRCSPMKGHSHVYWYRQLPEEGLKFMVYLQKENIIDESGMPKERFSAEFPKEGPSILRIQQVVRGDSAAYFCASSLEPGQGAVWRYFGPGTRLTVT.

The chain couples TRBV12-5 to TRBJ2-1; checking the TCRdb D call of TRBD2 is not possible without DNA. Germline values: CDR1 LGHNT, CDR2 FRNRAP. CDR3 length: 17 residues. The CDR3 loop reads CASGLAQVRASYNEQFF.

The rearrangement links TRBV28 to TRBJ2-7; TCRdb's D gene call, TRBD1, goes unchecked for lack of DNA. The CDR3 loop spans 14 amino acids. The V gene's germline CDR1 is MDHEN and CDR2 SYDVKM. CDR3 amino acids: CASSEIRDNYEQYF.

The V gene is TRBV28, the J gene TRBJ2-7; TCRdb picks TRBD1, but there is no DNA to check that call. Looked up from germline, CDR1 is MDHEN and CDR2 is SYDVKM. The CDR3 is 14 amino acids. The CDR3 region is CASSLTLQGYEQYF.

The CDR3: CSASPPDRNTEAFF. The chain joins TRBV20-1 to TRBJ1-1. Germline-derived CDR1 and CDR2 are DFQATT and SNEGSKA (reference sequence). The CDR3 contains 14 residues.